These 19 T cell receptor beta chains originate from one sample sequenced in a study of cytomegalovirus exposure and HLA in healthy donors (dated by TCRdb to 2015 to 2018). Libraries were prepared through the immunoSEQ multiplex PCR assay. A mixture of 60 forward primers for TCR Vbeta segments and 13 reverse primers for TCR Jbeta segments was used in the multiplex PCR. In its TCRdb copy, this immuneACCESS table keeps in-frame sequences only and misses some clones. Where compared with another copy, unresolved V genes explain less than half of these, and the others have no known cause. This sample comprises about 190,000 clones, about 88% of them detected only once. Less than 0.35% of the sample is held by the ten biggest clonotypes. The sample taken for sequencing was PBMCs. The receptors here all came from a woman in her thirties in good health and CMV-seronegative.

The V and J genes are TRBV5-4 and TRBJ2-5; 7 bases are a match to TRBD1. The CDR3 covers 13 residues. V was pared by 4 bases and J by 5 bases, with 5 bases of the junction left unmatched. Germline V gives CDR1 SGHNT, CDR2 YYREEE (reference sequence). DNA for the CDR3: TGTGCCAGCAGCCCACAGGGGTCGGAGACCCAGTACTTC. The encoded protein is CASSPQGSETQYF. Supplemented by reference TRBV5-4 and TRBJ2-5, the full variable domain reads ETGVTQSPTHLIKTRGQQVTLRCSSQSGHNTVSWYQQALGQGPQFIFQYYREEENGRGNFPPRFSGLQFPNYSSELNVNALELDDSALYLCASSPQGSETQYFGPGTRLLVL.

This clone was seen only a few times. This sequence joins TRBV6-1 and TRBJ1-2; D not certain. V was pared by 7 bases and J by 4 bases, with 19 bases between. Germline V gene sequence: CDR1 MNHNS, CDR2 SASEGT. The CDR3 covers 15 residues. CDR3 nucleotides: TGTGCCAGCAAAAAATCCCTCCAGGACTCCTATGGCTACACCTTC. Amino acid sequence: CASKKSLQDSYGYTF.

V and J are TRBV5-5 and TRBJ1-2; D gene unclear. Trimming took 1 base from V and 3 from J, leaving 10 bases between them. The CDR3 is made up of 14 amino acids. From germline, CDR1 is SGHKS and CDR2 YYEKEE (reference sequence). CDR3 in DNA: TGTGCCAGCAGCTTGTTCCAGACTGACTATGGCTACACCTTC. Translating gives CASSLFQTDYGYTF.

The V call is TRBV30, the J call TRBJ2-2; 15 positions agree with TRBD2. The CDR3 is 17 residues long. V trimming: 3 bases; J trimming: 6 bases; junction bases outside the gene matches: 8. CDR1 GTSNPN and CDR2 SVGIG come from the germline V gene (reference sequence). The CDR3 here is CAWRRTSGGAFSGELFF. DNA for the CDR3: TGTGCCTGGAGACGGACTAGCGGGGGGGCTTTTTCCGGGGAGCTGTTTTTT.

The V call is TRBV5-1, the J call TRBJ2-1, with 11 bases lining up with TRBD2. The CDR3 runs 14 residues. Losses at the gene ends were 4 bases for V and 8 bases for J; bases not matched to a gene: 5. CDR1 SGHRS and CDR2 YFSETQ come from the germline V gene. The CDR3 reads CASSGLAGVDEQFF. The CDR3 DNA is TGCGCCAGCAGCGGACTAGCGGGTGTGGATGAGCAGTTCTTC.

Remarks on this clone: The CDR3 does not close with the conserved phenylalanine or tryptophan, likely indicating a read error. The DNA is left out, because the CDR3 cannot be placed on it with certainty; the CDR3 is given as TCRdb lists it. J is TRBJ2-7 and V is TRBV11-1; TRBD2 is taken as the D call from the table, unchecked against the DNA. In germline, CDR1 is SGHAT, CDR2 FQDESV (reference sequence). Including both end residues, the CDR3 is 8 amino acids long. The CDR3 sequence: CASSPGRE.

The J gene is TRBJ2-1, the V gene TRBV5-1; TRBD2 aligns across 13 bases. Germline assignment: CDR1 SGHRS and CDR2 YFSETQ. The CDR3 totals 16 residues. J was trimmed by 8 bases and V by 2 bases; bases with no gene match: 7. The CDR3 coding sequence is TGCGCCAGCAGCTTTACTAGCGGGGGGGCGATCTATGAGCAGTTCTTC. This codes for CASSFTSGGAIYEQFF. The entire variable domain, with the rest obtained from reference TRBV5-1 and TRBJ2-1, is as follows: KAGVTQTPRYLIKTRGQQVTLSCSPISGHRSVSWYQQTPGQGLQFLFEYFSETQRNKGNFPGRFSGRQFSNSRSEMNVSTLELGDSALYLCASSFTSGGAIYEQFFGPGTRLTVL.

This clone was seen repeatedly, ten times or more. The V and J genes are TRBV5-6 and TRBJ1-2, with 8 bases aligning to TRBD1. The trim removed 4 bases at V and 0 bases at J, leaving 8 bases unmatched. CDR1 is SGHDT and CDR2 is YYEEEE in the germline V gene. The CDR3 runs 16 residues. The CDR3 coding sequence is TGTGCCAGCAGCCCAGGGACAGGAGGTACTAACTATGGCTACACCTTC. Translation gives CASSPGTGGTNYGYTF.

The gene calls are TRBV4-1 and TRBJ1-5; 10 bases fit TRBD1. V was pared by 1 base and J by 7 bases, with 4 bases of the junction left unmatched. Germline V gene sequence: CDR1 MGHRA, CDR2 YSYEKL. The CDR3 is made up of 15 amino acids. The CDR3 protein is CASSQARQGAQPQHF. CDR3 DNA: TGCGCCAGCAGCCAAGCGCGACAGGGGGCGCAGCCCCAGCATTTT.

The rearrangement links TRBV27 to TRBJ1-2, with 11 bases that match TRBD1. The ends lost 6 bases at V and 4 bases at J; junction bases unmatched: 4. The CDR3 length is 14 residues. Germline assignment: CDR1 MNHEY and CDR2 SMNVEV (reference sequence). The DNA of the CDR3 is TGTGCCAGCAGCCGGGACAGGGGGTCCTATGGCTACACCTTC. This translates into CASSRDRGSYGYTF.

The rearrangement joins TRBV11-2 to TRBJ2-7; TRBD2 matches at 7 bases. The CDR3 is made up of 14 amino acids. Trimming removed 3 bases from V and 7 bases from J; junction bases left unmatched: 9. Germline-derived CDR1 and CDR2 are SGHAT and FQNNGV. CDR3 sequence: CASSFTGGREEQYF. The CDR3 DNA follows: TGTGCCAGCAGCTTTACCGGCGGGAGAGAGGAGCAGTACTTC.

The chain uses TRBV19 and TRBJ1-5, with 8 bases fitting TRBD1. Germline V lookup: CDR1 LNHDA, CDR2 SQIVND (reference sequence). V was pared by 4 bases and J by 8 bases, with 10 bases of the junction left unmatched. The CDR3 spans 15 residues. This chain's CDR3 is CASSNDRGPLEPQHF. Written as DNA, the CDR3 is TGTGCCAGTAGTAACGACAGGGGCCCCTTGGAGCCCCAGCATTTT.

The chain links TRBV28 to TRBJ2-7, with a tentative D call TRBD2 (6 bases). This CDR3 region has 13 residues. Germline V CDR1 and CDR2: MDHEN, SYDVKM. Between the trimmed V and J ends, which lost 3 bases and 7 bases, there was a span of 13 bases. The CDR3 spells CASSLGGPMEQYF. CDR3 bases: TGTGCCAGCAGTTTGGGGGGTCCTATGGAGCAGTACTTC.

The table lists this clone with a few counts. The rearrangement links TRBV7-6 to TRBJ2-1; D is undetermined. Per the germline V gene, CDR1 is SGHVS and CDR2 is FNYEAQ. The CDR3 has 17 amino acids. V lost 1 base, J lost 0 bases, and 13 bases lay in between. The CDR3 sequence: CASSLGDLYFSYNEQFF. CDR3 sequence (DNA): TGTGCCAGCAGCTTAGGAGATCTGTATTTCTCCTACAATGAGCAGTTCTTC.

The V and J genes are TRBV5-4 and TRBJ1-2; D not resolved. The germline CDR1 and CDR2 sequences are SGHNT and YYREEE (reference sequence). CDR3 length equals 14 residues. The germline V and J ends were trimmed by 2 bases and 4 bases, with 12 bases remaining between them. The chain's CDR3 is CASSFAGLSYGYTF. The CDR3 DNA reads TGTGCCAGCAGCTTTGCGGGCTTATCCTATGGCTACACCTTC.

J is TRBJ2-1 and V is TRBV7-9; 10 bases map to TRBD2. V lost 5 bases, J lost 6 bases, and 7 bases stayed unmatched. The germline CDR1 and CDR2 sequences are SEHNR and FQNEAQ (reference sequence). The length of the CDR3 is 15 residues. This chain's CDR3 is CASSLALAGTNEQFF. CDR3 bases: TGTGCCAGCAGCCTGGCACTAGCGGGAACCAATGAGCAGTTCTTC.

The J gene is TRBJ2-5, the V gene TRBV6-1; 13 bases map to TRBD2. CDR1 and CDR2 from the germline V gene are MNHNS and SASEGT. V was clipped by 5 bases and J by 5 bases; unmatched bases: 5. The CDR3 spans 15 residues. CDR3 DNA sequence: TGTGCCAGCAGTCGCGGACTAGCGGGGGTGGAGACCCAGTACTTC. Amino acids: CASSRGLAGVETQYF.

This clone was seen a handful of times. The chain joins TRBV2 to TRBJ2-3, with D perhaps TRBD2 (5 bases). Trimming cost V 2 bases and J 1 base, with 7 bases left between them. The CDR3 is made up of 14 amino acids. CDR1 is SNHLY, CDR2 FYNNEI, per germline. The DNA of the CDR3 is TGTGCCAGCAGTGAATGGACTCGCACAGATACGCAGTATTTT. Residues: CASSEWTRTDTQYF.

The V call is TRBV5-4, the J call TRBJ1-1; D not certain. V was clipped by 5 bases and J by 1 base, with 12 bases between them. CDR1 is SGHNT, CDR2 YYREEE, per germline (reference sequence). The CDR3 consists of 14 residues. The CDR3 nucleotides are TGTGCCAGCAGATACCGGCAGGAGAACACTGAAGCTTTCTTT. This sequence encodes CASRYRQENTEAFF.